Below, 15 T cell receptor beta chains from the same sample are listed, as sequenced in a study of CD8 T cells in ankylosing spondylitis (dated by TCRdb to the late 2010s). Results the study describes overall, beyond this receptor: A TCR beta motif made up of eight highly homologous amino acid variants appeared to be characteristic of blood from ankylosing spondylitis patients.

Libraries were prepared through 5' RACE. Data came from an Illumina HiSeq 2500. The public reads were reprocessed in TCRdb via fastp at Q25 and MiXCR, keeping in-frame beta chains. When rows share a CDR3 protein, they turn into one entry using the most common DNA and genes. Recorded for this sample are roughly 670,000 distinct CDR3 sequences; around 20% of them occurred a single time. Clones ranked in the top ten supply around 20% of the sample. These receptors' targets are unknown. The sequencing sample was made of blood, either unsorted or a sorted T cell fraction (not recorded which). The receptors stem from a male donor with ankylosing spondylitis.

J is TRBJ2-5 and V is TRBV27; 9 bases match TRBD1. CDR1 MNHEY and CDR2 SMNVEV come from the germline V gene (reference sequence). Trimming at V came to 6 bases and at J to 3 bases, leaving 2 bases not matched to a gene. This CDR3 has 13 amino acids. CDR3 DNA: TGTGCCAGCAGACGGACAGGGGAAGAGACCCAGTACTTC. Its protein product is CASRRTGEETQYF.

This chain connects TRBV7-9 to TRBJ2-7; D unclear. The CDR3 is 12 amino acids. In germline, CDR1 is SEHNR, CDR2 FQNEAQ (reference sequence). Trimming shortened V by 5 bases and J by 2 bases, and 7 bases separated the two germline ends. The CDR3, as DNA: TGTGCCAGCAGCCGGATACCCTACGAGCAGTACTTC. Protein product: CASSRIPYEQYF. Complete variable domain (other parts from reference TRBV7-9 and TRBJ2-7): DTGVSQNPRHKITKRGQNVTFRCDPISEHNRLYWYRQTLGQGPEFLTYFQNEAQLEKSRLLSDRFSAERPKGSFSTLEIQRTEQGDSAMYLCASSRIPYEQYFGPGTRLTVT.

This clonotype has just a few counts. In DNA, the CDR3 is TGTGCCAGTAGCCCTGAAGGGGGCTATAACTATGGCTACACCTTC. Translated: CASSPEGGYNYGYTF. The genes are TRBV19 and TRBJ1-2; 7 nucleotides align to TRBD1. This CDR3 has 15 amino acids. The germline CDR1 and CDR2 sequences are LNHDA and SQIVND (reference sequence). J gave up 1 base and V 6 bases, and 8 bases lay outside the gene matches.

This clonotype was recorded many times. The chain carries TRBV5-1 and TRBJ2-1; D is ambiguous. Deletions cut 0 bases from V and 6 bases from J, with 16 bases between. This CDR3 is 16 amino acids long. CDR1 SGHRS and CDR2 YFSETQ come from the germline V gene. CDR3 nucleotide sequence: TGCGCCAGCAGCTTGGGTCATCCCGGGTTAGGCAATGAGCAGTTCTTC. This gives the protein CASSLGHPGLGNEQFF.

This chain uses TRBV20-1 with TRBJ2-3; 7 bases fit TRBD1. From germline, CDR1 is DFQATT and CDR2 SNEGSKA (reference sequence). V was pared by 5 bases and J by 1 base, with 6 bases of the junction left unmatched. The CDR3 totals 14 residues. The CDR3, as DNA: TGCAGTGCTTTCCGGGACAGACGCACAGATACGCAGTATTTT. Its translation is CSAFRDRRTDTQYF.

The CDR3 nucleotides are TGTGCCATCAGTGAGGGCCCCAACTATGGCTACACCTTC. Protein sequence: CAISEGPNYGYTF. V and J are TRBV10-3 and TRBJ1-2, with D hard to call. Germline V CDR1 and CDR2: ENHRY, SYGVKD. The CDR3 sequence is 13 residues long. Trimming removed 2 bases from V and 2 bases from J, with 6 bases in between.

This clonotype turned up a few times. V gene TRBV12-3 or TRBV12-4 combines with J gene TRBJ2-1, with 7 positions matching TRBD2. The CDR3 has 15 residues. V dropped 4 bases and J dropped 4; count of bases not matched to a gene: 7. The chain's CDR3 is CASSSPGTIYNEQFF. In DNA form, the CDR3 reads TGTGCCAGCAGTTCCCCCGGGACTATTTACAATGAGCAGTTCTTC.

This clonotype was detected a few times. The chain has TRBV6-5 and TRBJ2-1; D remains ambiguous. CDR1 and CDR2 (germline): MNHEY, SVGAGI. V was clipped by 2 bases and J by 5 bases, with 13 bases between them. The CDR3 runs 15 residues. The CDR3 here is CASSYMVSPHNEQFF. DNA for the CDR3: TGTGCCAGCAGTTACATGGTGTCTCCCCACAATGAGCAGTTCTTC.

This clonotype came up a few times. The rearrangement joins TRBV27 to TRBJ2-5, with unresolved D. The CDR3 runs to 14 residues. The V gene lost 6 bases and the J gene lost 0 bases, with 11 bases spanning the gap. The germline gives CDR1 MNHEY, CDR2 SMNVEV (reference sequence). Here the CDR3 reads CASSPSSYQETQYF. CDR3 nucleotide sequence: TGTGCCAGCAGCCCATCTTCGTACCAAGAGACCCAGTACTTC.

This clonotype was seen a few times. The CDR3 nucleotides read TGCGCCAGCAGCCCTGCGGGACAGGGGGTTGGGGCCAACGTCCTGACTTTC. It yields the protein CASSPAGQGVGANVLTF. The chain joins TRBV4-3 to TRBJ2-6; 11 positions match TRBD1. The CDR3 is 17 residues long. Germline V gene sequence: CDR1 LGHNA, CDR2 YSLEER. J lost 3 bases, V lost 4 bases, and 5 bases had no gene match.

This clonotype was counted ten times or more. The genes are TRBV29-1 and TRBJ1-1; 7 bases agree with TRBD1. The junction had 4 bases not matched to a gene; V was cut back by 5 bases and J by 1 base. Germline V CDR1 and CDR2: SQVTM, ANQGSEA. The length of the CDR3 is 13 residues. In DNA form, the CDR3 reads TGCAGCGTTCTCAGGGGGGGGAACACTGAAGCTTTCTTT. The encoded protein is CSVLRGGNTEAFF.

The V call is TRBV5-1, the J call TRBJ2-4, with D perhaps matching TRBD2 (5 bases). V lost 1 base, J lost 6 bases, and 17 bases lay in between. The germline V gene encodes CDR1 SGHRS and CDR2 YFSETQ. This CDR3 comprises 16 residues. CDR3 amino acids: CASSLPQAGEGNIQYF. In DNA form, the CDR3 reads TGCGCCAGCAGCTTGCCGCAGGCCGGCGAGGGAAACATTCAGTACTTC.

Notes on this clonotype: The germline gene is not matched at one end of the junction; a read error may be the cause. V and J are TRBV7-7 and TRBJ2-7, with D possibly being TRBD1 (7 bases). This CDR3 spans 14 amino acids. In germline, CDR1 is SSHAT, CDR2 FNYEAQ (reference sequence). CDR3 amino acids: CASSWRDRGYEQYF. CDR3 DNA sequence: TGTGCTAGCAGCTGGCGGGACAGAGGCTACGAGCAGTACTTC. Combining the CDR3 with reference TRBV7-7 and TRBJ2-7 gives the whole variable domain GAGVSQSPRYKVTKRGQDVTLRCDPISSHATLYWYQQALGQGPEFLTYFNYEAQPDKSGLPSDRFSAERPEGSISTLTIQRTEQRDSAMYRCASSWRDRGYEQYFGPGTRLTVT.

This clonotype was observed a handful of times. The chain joins TRBV4-1 to TRBJ1-4, with D hard to call. The CDR3 has 12 amino acids. V was trimmed by 1 base and J by 7 bases, leaving 4 bases between them. The germline CDR1 and CDR2 sequences are MGHRA and YSYEKL. The CDR3 region is CASSQVAEKLFF. The DNA for the CDR3 is TGCGCCAGCAGCCAAGTCGCTGAAAAACTGTTTTTT.

The CDR3 region is CASSLGWGSEQFF. In DNA form, the CDR3 reads TGCGCCAGCAGCTTGGGGTGGGGAAGTGAGCAGTTCTTC. The V gene is TRBV5-1, the J gene TRBJ2-1; D not certain. The germline CDR1 and CDR2 sequences are SGHRS and YFSETQ. This CDR3 is built from 13 residues. The V gene lost 0 bases and the J gene lost 9 bases, with 10 bases spanning the gap.